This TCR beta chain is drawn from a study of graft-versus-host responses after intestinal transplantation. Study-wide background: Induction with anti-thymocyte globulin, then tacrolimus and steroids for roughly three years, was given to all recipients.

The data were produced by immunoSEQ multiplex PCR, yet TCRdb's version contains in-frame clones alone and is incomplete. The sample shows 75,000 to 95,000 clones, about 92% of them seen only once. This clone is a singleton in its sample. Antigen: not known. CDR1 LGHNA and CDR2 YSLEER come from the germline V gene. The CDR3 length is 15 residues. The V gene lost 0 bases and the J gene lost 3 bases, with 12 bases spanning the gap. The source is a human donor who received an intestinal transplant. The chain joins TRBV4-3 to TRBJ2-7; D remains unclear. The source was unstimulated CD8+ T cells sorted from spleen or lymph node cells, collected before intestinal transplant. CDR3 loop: CASSQDGEVVYEQYF. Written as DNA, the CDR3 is TGCGCCAGCAGCCAAGATGGAGAGGTCGTCTACGAGCAGTACTTC.